What follows are 27 T cell receptor beta chains derived from one specimen sequenced in a study of beta chain features in type 1 diabetes. Study outcomes and limitations: Shortening that was moderate but significant affected the TCRB CDR3s of Type 1 diabetes patients in all four CD4+ subsets.

Isolated RNA was reverse transcribed in full, so expressed TCRB transcripts were sequenced. TCRdb's table, derived via immunoSEQ multiplex PCR, lists solely in-frame clones and lacks some. The sample gives 640,000 or so clones, roughly 13% of which show up once; around 0.022% is in the top ten. These TCRs' antigens remain unknown. Sequenced sample: naive CD4+ T cells from blood. Receptors were obtained from a man between 18 and 29 years old with type 1 diabetes.

This clone appeared a few times. The rearrangement links TRBV6-5 to TRBJ1-2, with 7 bases aligning to TRBD1. The CDR3 contains 14 residues. J gave up 4 bases and V 5 bases, and 7 bases lay outside the gene matches. The germline V gene encodes CDR1 MNHEY and CDR2 SVGAGI. CDR3 coding DNA: TGTGCCAGCAGTCTCAGACAGGGCGGCTATGGCTACACCTTC. It encodes CASSLRQGGYGYTF.

This clone showed up just a few times. V is TRBV30 and J is TRBJ2-3, with a weak D call TRBD1 (5 bases). The V end lost 3 bases, the J end lost 0 bases, and 10 bases lay between the germline ends. Germline V CDR1 and CDR2: GTSNPN, SVGIG (reference sequence). The CDR3 runs to 14 residues. In DNA, the CDR3 is TGTGCCTGGAGAGGGGCTACAAGCACAGATACGCAGTATTTT. It is translated as CAWRGATSTDTQYF.

This chain connects TRBV7-8 to TRBJ2-7, with unresolved D. Germline V gene sequence: CDR1 SGHVS, CDR2 FQNEAQ. This CDR3 has 15 amino acids. V lost 3 bases, J lost 0 bases, and 12 bases lay in between. The CDR3 nucleotides read TGTGCCAGCAGCTTGGGGTTGAGGAGCTCCTACGAGCAGTACTTC. Amino acids: CASSLGLRSSYEQYF.

At least ten counts were recorded for this clone. The chain links TRBV13 to TRBJ1-4, with no clear D. CDR1 and CDR2 from the germline V gene are PRHDT and FYEKMQ (reference sequence). Trimming left V 0 bases short and J 8 bases short, with 4 bases between. The CDR3 loop spans 12 amino acids. CDR3: CASSLGREKLFF. The CDR3 coding sequence is TGTGCCAGCAGCTTAGGCCGAGAAAAACTGTTTTTT.

The sample holds a few counts of this clone. The V gene is TRBV27, the J gene TRBJ2-5; D gene uncertain. The last part of the DNA fits TRBJ2-7 better; the J call may be wrong. CDR1 MNHEY and CDR2 SMNVEV come from the germline V gene (reference sequence). CDR3 length equals 14 residues. The CDR3 DNA is TGTGCCAGCAGTTTCTCACGCGCACGTTACGAGCAGTACTTC. Amino acids: CASSFSRARYEQYF.

This clone turned up a few times. This rearrangement joins TRBV2 to TRBJ1-2; D is possibly TRBD1 (5 bases). This CDR3 comprises 12 residues. Germline-derived CDR1 and CDR2 are SNHLY and FYNNEI. Trimming left V 2 bases short and J 12 bases short, with 13 bases between. CDR3 nucleotide sequence: TGTGCCAGCAGTGAACCCGGGGCTGGGAACACCTTC. Amino acids: CASSEPGAGNTF.

The rearrangement links TRBV29-1 to TRBJ1-2; D is unclear. This CDR3 spans 10 amino acids. In germline, CDR1 is SQVTM, CDR2 ANQGSEA. Trimming stripped 4 bases from V and 4 bases from J, with 4 bases between. The chain's CDR3 is CSVGTYGYTF. The CDR3 coding sequence is TGCAGCGTTGGCACCTATGGCTACACCTTC.

In DNA, the CDR3 is TGCGCCAGCAGCCAAGCGGCAAGCCACGAGCAGTACTTC. Its translation: CASSQAASHEQYF. The J gene is TRBJ2-7, the V gene TRBV4-1; D gene unclear. The CDR3 is made up of 13 amino acids. The ends were cut back, 1 base at V and 5 bases at J, with 9 bases in the middle. CDR1 is MGHRA, CDR2 YSYEKL, per germline.

Only a few counts were recorded for this clone. This chain uses TRBV10-3 with TRBJ1-1, with D hard to call. Germline CDR1 reads ENHRY; CDR2 reads SYGVKD. V was pared by 5 bases and J by 2 bases, with 6 bases between. The CDR3 contains 12 residues. CDR3: CAISSGNTEAFF. The DNA for the CDR3 is TGTGCCATCAGTTCAGGAAACACTGAAGCTTTCTTT.

This clone was seen more than once but under ten times. The gene calls are TRBV25-1 and TRBJ2-5; TRBD2 matches at 8 bases. CDR3 size: 13 residues. V lost 4 bases and J lost 4; bases outside the gene matches: 2. Germline loops: CDR1 MGHDK, CDR2 SYGVNS. This chain's CDR3 is CASSVTSGETQYF. As DNA, the CDR3 is TGTGCCAGCAGTGTTACTAGCGGAGAGACCCAGTACTTC. The full variable domain, in which reference TRBV25-1 and TRBJ2-5 provide the parts outside the CDR3, is EADIYQTPRYLVIGTGKKITLECSQTMGHDKMYWYQQDPGMELHLIHYSYGVNSTEKGDLSSESTVSRIRTEHFPLTLESARPSHTSQYLCASSVTSGETQYFGPGTRLLVL.

This clone was counted between two and nine times. J is TRBJ1-6 and V is TRBV7-2; D not resolved. The CDR3 consists of 14 residues. Germline V CDR1 and CDR2: SGHTA, FQGNSA. The V end was cut by 4 bases, the J end by 10 bases, with 14 bases between. CDR3 nucleotides: TGTGCCAGCAGCTCGGACTTTTTGGGGTCACCCCTCCACTTT. Protein sequence: CASSSDFLGSPLHF.

The chain links TRBV5-8 to TRBJ2-5, with D perhaps TRBD1 or TRBD2 (5 bases each). V shed 3 bases and J shed 1 base, with 7 bases lying between them. CDR3 length: 13 amino acids. Germline V gene data show CDR1 as SGHTS and CDR2 as YDEGEE. The CDR3 DNA is TGTGCCAGCAGCTGGGGGAGCCAAGAGACCCAGTACTTC. It is translated as CASSWGSQETQYF.

There are a few counts of this clone. The chain links TRBV14 to TRBJ1-2; tentative D call: TRBD1 (6 bases). The CDR3 is made up of 13 amino acids. V lost 1 base and J 8 bases, leaving 11 bases between the germline ends. CDR1 SGHDN and CDR2 FVKESK come from the germline V gene. CDR3 loop: CASSQAGVGGYTF. CDR3 DNA sequence: TGTGCCAGCAGCCAAGCAGGGGTCGGGGGCTACACCTTC.

This clone was seen more than once but under ten times. V and J are TRBV2 and TRBJ2-6; D could derive from TRBD1 or TRBD2 (5 bases each). The CDR3 consists of 14 residues. Germline CDR1 is SNHLY and CDR2 is FYNNEI. V gave up 10 bases and J gave up 1 base, with 11 bases separating them. The CDR3 protein is CATGWGSGANVLTF. DNA for the CDR3: TGTGCCACAGGTTGGGGGTCTGGGGCCAACGTCCTGACTTTC.

Note on this clone: This CDR3 is also generated by other DNA sequences in the sample. This sequence joins TRBV29-1 and TRBJ1-2; D gene unclear. V lost 5 bases and J 0 bases, leaving 7 bases between the germline ends. The germline V gene encodes CDR1 SQVTM and CDR2 ANQGSEA. This CDR3 comprises 12 residues. This CDR3 reads CSVSGANYGYTF. CDR3 coding DNA: TGCAGCGTTAGCGGGGCTAACTATGGCTACACCTTC.

This clone was seen a few times. The gene calls are TRBV19 and TRBJ1-2; a possible D gene is TRBD1 (6 bases). V lost 4 bases and J lost 5, with 11 bases in between. The CDR3 spans 13 residues. Germline CDR1 LNHDA, CDR2 SQIVND (reference sequence). The CDR3 reads CASSSRDIYGYTF. DNA of the CDR3: TGTGCCAGTAGTAGCCGGGACATATATGGCTACACCTTC.

This clone was detected only a few times. The chain combines TRBV6-6 with TRBJ2-3; D uncertain. The germline gives CDR1 MNHNY, CDR2 SVGAGI (reference sequence). The CDR3 length is 13 residues. Trimming took off 6 bases at V and 0 bases at J, with 7 bases between the two ends. The CDR3 here is CASRQQSTDTQYF. CDR3 in DNA: TGTGCCAGCAGACAGCAAAGCACAGATACGCAGTATTTT.

CDR3 coding DNA: TGTGCCAGCAGCTTAGGGGGGGACTTGACAGATACGCAGTATTTT. Protein sequence: CASSLGGDLTDTQYF. The chain has TRBV7-9 and TRBJ2-3; possibly TRBD2 for D (6 bases). Trimming took 1 base from V and 3 from J, leaving 11 bases between them. The CDR3 is 15 amino acids. Germline CDR1 SEHNR, CDR2 FQNEAQ (reference sequence).

The V and J genes are TRBV21-1 and TRBJ2-2; whether TRBD1, the table's D call, matches the DNA was not checked. TRBV21-1 is a documented pseudogene. This CDR3 has 16 amino acids. The CDR3 DNA is TGTGCCAGCACCCAGGAGAAGGGGATTAACACCGGGGAGCTGTTTTTT. Residues: CASTQEKGINTGELFF.

The rearrangement uses TRBV18 and TRBJ2-2, with 11 bases aligning to TRBD1. Germline values: CDR1 KGHSH, CDR2 LQKENI. The CDR3 is 16 amino acids. J gave up 4 bases and V 3 bases, and 4 bases lay outside the gene matches. The CDR3 is CASSPPGQGATGELFF. In nucleotides, the CDR3 is TGTGCCAGCTCACCGCCTGGACAGGGGGCCACCGGGGAGCTGTTTTTT.

The V and J genes are TRBV28 and TRBJ2-3, with 7 bases fitting TRBD1. This CDR3 contains 13 residues. Trimming removed 6 bases from V and 3 bases from J; junction bases left unmatched: 3. Germline values: CDR1 MDHEN, CDR2 SYDVKM. The CDR3 coding sequence is TGTGCCAGCAGGAAACAGGGGACAGATACGCAGTATTTT. Translation: CASRKQGTDTQYF.

V gene TRBV4-1 combines with J gene TRBJ2-1; TRBD1 agrees at 7 bases. Germline lookup yields CDR1 MGHRA and CDR2 YSYEKL. V lost 4 bases, J lost 3 bases, and 6 bases stayed unmatched. This CDR3 is 15 amino acids long. CDR3 coding DNA: TGCGCCAGCAGCCCCCGGGACAGCCGCTACAATGAGCAGTTCTTC. This gives the protein CASSPRDSRYNEQFF.

V is TRBV9 and J is TRBJ2-1; 12 bases agree with TRBD1. This CDR3 has 15 amino acids. CDR1 SGDLS and CDR2 YYNGEE come from the germline V gene. J lost 8 bases, V lost 2 bases, and 5 bases had no gene match. The chain's CDR3 is CASSVPGQGAYEQFF. The CDR3 DNA sequence: TGTGCCAGCAGCGTCCCGGGACAGGGGGCCTATGAGCAGTTCTTC.

This clone was recorded a few times. The J gene is TRBJ1-2, the V gene TRBV25-1; D is uncertain. V was clipped by 6 bases and J by 0 bases, with 8 bases between them. Germline lookup yields CDR1 MGHDK and CDR2 SYGVNS. The CDR3 is 13 residues long. CDR3 loop: CASSGVANYGYTF. In DNA, the CDR3 is TGTGCCAGCAGCGGGGTGGCTAACTATGGCTACACCTTC.

The genes are TRBV30 and TRBJ2-7; 7 nucleotides line up with TRBD1. The V gene's germline CDR1 is GTSNPN and CDR2 SVGIG (reference sequence). J was trimmed by 0 bases and V by 5 bases; bases with no gene match: 7. This CDR3 spans 14 amino acids. DNA of the CDR3: TGTGCCTGGTCCCTCGGGACAGTCTCCTACGAGCAGTACTTC. Protein sequence: CAWSLGTVSYEQYF.

This clone was recorded only once. Other nucleotide sequences from this sample produce the same CDR3. V gene TRBV18 combines with J gene TRBJ2-7, with D perhaps matching TRBD1 (5 bases). The ends were cut back, 2 bases at V and 4 bases at J, with 6 bases in the middle. CDR1 is KGHSH and CDR2 is LQKENI in the germline V gene. CDR3 length: 12 residues. In DNA form, the CDR3 reads TGTGCCAGCTCACCAGGGGCATACGAGCAGTACTTC. Protein: CASSPGAYEQYF.

The gene calls are TRBV27 and TRBJ2-1; no clear D gene. Germline CDR1 and CDR2: MNHEY and SMNVEV (reference sequence). The CDR3 extends over 15 amino acids. V was trimmed by 0 bases and J by 1 base, leaving 7 bases between them. CDR3 sequence reads: CASSLSATSYNEQFF. CDR3 DNA sequence: TGTGCCAGCAGTTTATCGGCAACATCCTACAATGAGCAGTTCTTC.